This T cell receptor (beta chain) was recorded in a study of Graves' ophthalmopathy and Graves' hyperthyroidism. Trimming pared 5 bases from V and 2 bases from J, leaving 15 bases between. The CDR3 runs to 16 residues. The V gene's germline CDR1 is KGHDR and CDR2 SFDVKD. This clonotype was picked up many times. Researchers took RNA transcripts and amplified TCR beta CDR3 regions from them. The authors performed first-round RT-PCR with HTBI primers and then a second-round multiplex PCR. A single record per CDR3 protein comes from TCRdb applying MiXCR to the multiplex PCR reads. The sample lists almost 400,000 distinct CDR3 sequences, around 18% occurring once.

The receptor's source is a woman younger than 30 with Graves' ophthalmopathy. What was sequenced was peripheral blood. The chain carries TRBV24-1 and TRBJ1-5; D may be TRBD1 (5 bases). CDR3 sequence: CATSGARGEGNQPQHF. The CDR3 DNA is TGTGCCACCAGTGGGGCTAGGGGAGAAGGCAATCAGCCCCAGCATTTT.